The clone carrying this T cell receptor beta chain was counted once. Its antigen remains unidentified. The data belong to a study of cytomegalovirus exposure and HLA in healthy donors. CDR1 and CDR2 from the germline V gene are SGHDT and YYEEEE. Unmatched junction bases numbered 11, after V lost 7 bases and J lost 5 bases. The CDR3 contains 14 residues. Study-level results: Reports indicate that TCR beta sequences accurately predicted the HLA-A and HLA-B alleles of most subjects. Cytomegalovirus-associated TCR beta chains were listed, numbering 150 to 200.

Amplification used 60 Vbeta primers and 13 Jbeta primers. In the source study's methods: The count from a later analysis was about 80 million unique TCR beta chains, 9 million to 12 million of them shared. Data came from immunoSEQ multiplex PCR; TCRdb stores just in-frame clones and leaves some out. The V and J calls and clone size were taken over from that table, and D and trimming were inferred from the DNA. The sample yields 150,000 to 200,000 clones, 65% to 70% seen once. The receptor's source is a man aged 25 to 45 in good health and CMV-seropositive. The chain couples TRBV5-6 to TRBJ2-5; TRBD1 matches 7 bases. The sample consisted of PBMCs. CDR3 in amino acids: CASGGQTMWETQYF. The CDR3 DNA reads as TGTGCCAGCGGGGGACAGACTATGTGGGAGACCCAGTACTTC. The whole variable domain, filled in from reference TRBV5-6 and TRBJ2-5, reads DAGVTQSPTHLIKTRGQQVTLRCSPKSGHDTVSWYQQALGQGPQFIFQYYEEEERQRGNFPDRFSGHQFPNYSSELNVNALLLGDSALYLCASGGQTMWETQYFGPGTRLLVL.